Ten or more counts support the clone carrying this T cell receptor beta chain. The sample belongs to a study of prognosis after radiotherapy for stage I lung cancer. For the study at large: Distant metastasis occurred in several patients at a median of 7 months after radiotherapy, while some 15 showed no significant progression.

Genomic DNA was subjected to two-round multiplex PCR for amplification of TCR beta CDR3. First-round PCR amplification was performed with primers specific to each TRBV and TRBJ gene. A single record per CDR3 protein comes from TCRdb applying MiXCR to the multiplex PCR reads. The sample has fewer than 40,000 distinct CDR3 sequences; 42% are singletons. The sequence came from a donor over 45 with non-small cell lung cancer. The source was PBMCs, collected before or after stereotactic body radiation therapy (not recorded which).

CDR3 coding DNA: TGTGCCAGCAGTAGCAGCGGGGGCGGGACCGGGGAGCTGTTTTTT. Amino acid sequence: CASSSSGGGTGELFF. The chain has TRBV5-5 and TRBJ2-2, with TRBD2 identical over 8 bases. CDR1 is SGHKS and CDR2 is YYEKEE in the germline V gene (reference sequence). With V trimmed by 5 bases and J by 5 bases, 8 bases remained unmatched. The CDR3 consists of 15 residues.